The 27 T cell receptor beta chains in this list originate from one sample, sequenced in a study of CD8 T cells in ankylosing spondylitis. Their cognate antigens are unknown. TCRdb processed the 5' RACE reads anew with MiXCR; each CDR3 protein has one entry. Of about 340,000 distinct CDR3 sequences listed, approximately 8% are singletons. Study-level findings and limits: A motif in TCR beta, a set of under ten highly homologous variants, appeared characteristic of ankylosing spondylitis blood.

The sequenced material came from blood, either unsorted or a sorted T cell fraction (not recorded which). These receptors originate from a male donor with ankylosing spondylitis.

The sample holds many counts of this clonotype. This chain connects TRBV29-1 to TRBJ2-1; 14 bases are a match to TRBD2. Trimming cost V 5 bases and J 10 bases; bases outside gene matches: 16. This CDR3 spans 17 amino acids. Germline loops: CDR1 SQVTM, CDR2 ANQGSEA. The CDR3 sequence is CSVRPGLAGASPWEQFF. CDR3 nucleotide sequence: TGCAGCGTTAGACCGGGACTAGCGGGAGCTTCTCCTTGGGAGCAGTTCTTC.

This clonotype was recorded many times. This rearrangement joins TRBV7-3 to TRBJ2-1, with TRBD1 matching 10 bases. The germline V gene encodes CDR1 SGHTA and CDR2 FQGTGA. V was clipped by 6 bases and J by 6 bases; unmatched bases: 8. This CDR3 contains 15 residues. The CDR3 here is CASRNRDRGPNEQFF. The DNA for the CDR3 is TGTGCCAGCAGGAACCGGGACAGGGGACCCAATGAGCAGTTCTTC. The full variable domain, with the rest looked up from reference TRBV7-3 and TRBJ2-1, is GAGVSQTPSNKVTEKGKYVELRCDPISGHTALYWYRQSLGQGPEFLIYFQGTGAADDSGLPNDRFFAVRPEGSVSTLKIQRTERGDSAVYLCASRNRDRGPNEQFFGPGTRLTVL.

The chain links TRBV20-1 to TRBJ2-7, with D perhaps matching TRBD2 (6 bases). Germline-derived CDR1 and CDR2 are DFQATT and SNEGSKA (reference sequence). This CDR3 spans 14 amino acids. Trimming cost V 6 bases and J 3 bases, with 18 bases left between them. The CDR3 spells CSARRDSRGYEQYF. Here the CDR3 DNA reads TGCAGTGCCCGACGGGACTCCCGAGGCTACGAGCAGTACTTC.

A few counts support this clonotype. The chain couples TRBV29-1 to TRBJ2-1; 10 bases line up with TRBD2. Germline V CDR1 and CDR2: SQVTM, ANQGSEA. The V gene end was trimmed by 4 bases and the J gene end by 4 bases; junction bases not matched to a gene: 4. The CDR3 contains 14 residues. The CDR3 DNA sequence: TGCAGCGTTGTCCCTAGCGGGGGTTACAATGAGCAGTTCTTC. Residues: CSVVPSGGYNEQFF.

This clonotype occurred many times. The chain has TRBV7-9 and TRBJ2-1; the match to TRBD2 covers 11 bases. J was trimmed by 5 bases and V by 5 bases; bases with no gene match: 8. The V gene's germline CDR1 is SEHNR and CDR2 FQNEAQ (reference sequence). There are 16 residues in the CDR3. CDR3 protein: CASSPSGTSGNNEQFF. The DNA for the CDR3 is TGTGCCAGCAGCCCATCCGGGACTAGCGGTAACAATGAGCAGTTCTTC.

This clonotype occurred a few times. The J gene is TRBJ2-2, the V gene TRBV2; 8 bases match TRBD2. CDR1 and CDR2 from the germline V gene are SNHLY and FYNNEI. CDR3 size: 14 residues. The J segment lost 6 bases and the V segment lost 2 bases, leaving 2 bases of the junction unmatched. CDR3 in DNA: TGTGCCAGCAGTGAATTGCGGGAGGCCGGGGAGCTGTTTTTT. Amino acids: CASSELREAGELFF.

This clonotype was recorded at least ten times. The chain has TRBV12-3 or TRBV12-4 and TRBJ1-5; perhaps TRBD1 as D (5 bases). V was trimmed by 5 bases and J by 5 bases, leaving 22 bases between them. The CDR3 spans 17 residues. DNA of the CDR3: TGTGCCAGCAGTCTCCTTTTAGGGGCGAGTCCCCATCAGCCCCAGCATTTT. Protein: CASSLLLGASPHQPQHF.

The CDR3 loop reads CASSLTSGRPYEQYF. The CDR3 DNA sequence: TGTGCCAGCAGCTTAACTAGCGGGAGGCCCTACGAGCAGTACTTC. The genes are TRBV7-6 and TRBJ2-7; 12 nucleotides align to TRBD2. This CDR3 region has 15 residues. V shed 2 bases, J shed 2 bases, and the junction held 1 base outside the gene matches. Germline CDR1 is SGHVS and CDR2 is FNYEAQ.

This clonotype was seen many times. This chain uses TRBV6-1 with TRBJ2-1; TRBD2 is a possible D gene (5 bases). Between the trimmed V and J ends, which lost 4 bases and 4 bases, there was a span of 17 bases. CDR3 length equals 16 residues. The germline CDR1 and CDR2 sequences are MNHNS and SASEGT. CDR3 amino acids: CASSARGVSVYNEQFF. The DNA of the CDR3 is TGTGCCAGCAGTGCCCGGGGAGTTTCGGTTTACAATGAGCAGTTCTTC.

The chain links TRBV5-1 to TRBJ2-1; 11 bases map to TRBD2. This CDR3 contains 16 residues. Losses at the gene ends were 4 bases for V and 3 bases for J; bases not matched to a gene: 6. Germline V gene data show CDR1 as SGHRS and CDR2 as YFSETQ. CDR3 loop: CASSTFGTSGYNEQFF. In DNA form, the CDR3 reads TGCGCCAGCAGCACCTTCGGGACTAGCGGCTACAATGAGCAGTTCTTC. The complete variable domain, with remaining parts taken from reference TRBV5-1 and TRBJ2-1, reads KAGVTQTPRYLIKTRGQQVTLSCSPISGHRSVSWYQQTPGQGLQFLFEYFSETQRNKGNFPGRFSGRQFSNSRSEMNVSTLELGDSALYLCASSTFGTSGYNEQFFGPGTRLTVL.

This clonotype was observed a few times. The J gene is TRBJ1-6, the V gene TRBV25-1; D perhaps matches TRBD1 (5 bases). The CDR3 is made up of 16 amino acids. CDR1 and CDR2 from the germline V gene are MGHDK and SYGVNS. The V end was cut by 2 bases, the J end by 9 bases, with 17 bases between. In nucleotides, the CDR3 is TGTGCCAGCAGTGAACCTACGACAGAAGGAAGTTCACCCCTCCACTTT. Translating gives CASSEPTTEGSSPLHF.

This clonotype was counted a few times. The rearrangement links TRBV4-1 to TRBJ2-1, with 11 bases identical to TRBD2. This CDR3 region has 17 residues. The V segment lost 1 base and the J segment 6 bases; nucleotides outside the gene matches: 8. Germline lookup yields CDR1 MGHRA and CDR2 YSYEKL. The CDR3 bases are TGCGCCAGCAGCCAAGGCCCGACTAGCGGGGTGGGCAATGAGCAGTTCTTC. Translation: CASSQGPTSGVGNEQFF.

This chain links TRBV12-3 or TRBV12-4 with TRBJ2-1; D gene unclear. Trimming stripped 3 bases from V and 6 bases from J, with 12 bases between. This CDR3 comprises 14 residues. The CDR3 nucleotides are TGTGCCAGCAGTTTCTCGACGCCCGCCAATGAGCAGTTCTTC. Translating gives CASSFSTPANEQFF.

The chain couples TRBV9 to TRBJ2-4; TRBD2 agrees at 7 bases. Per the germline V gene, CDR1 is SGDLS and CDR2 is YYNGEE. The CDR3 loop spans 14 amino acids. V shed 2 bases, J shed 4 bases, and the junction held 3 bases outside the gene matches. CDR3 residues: CASSVGGGKNIQYF. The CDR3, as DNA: TGTGCCAGCAGCGTTGGGGGGGGAAAAAACATTCAGTACTTC.

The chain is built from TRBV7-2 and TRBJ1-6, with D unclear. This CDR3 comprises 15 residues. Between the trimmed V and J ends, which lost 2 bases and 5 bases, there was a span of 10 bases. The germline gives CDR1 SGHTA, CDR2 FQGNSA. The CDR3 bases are TGTGCCAGCAGCTTATATGGCGGAGATAATTCACCCCTCCACTTT. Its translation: CASSLYGGDNSPLHF.

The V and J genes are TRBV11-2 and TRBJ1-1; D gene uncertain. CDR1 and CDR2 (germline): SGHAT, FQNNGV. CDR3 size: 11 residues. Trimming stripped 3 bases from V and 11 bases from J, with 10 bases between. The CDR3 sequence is CASSFQRWAFF. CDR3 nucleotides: TGTGCCAGCAGCTTTCAGCGTTGGGCTTTCTTT.

The CDR3 region is CSVEPQETQYF. The CDR3, as DNA: TGCAGCGTTGAACCGCAAGAGACCCAGTACTTC. This chain joins TRBV29-1 and TRBJ2-5; D gene ambiguous. With 2 bases removed from V and 2 bases from J, the gap between germline ends came to 3 bases. The CDR3 loop spans 11 amino acids. Germline lookup yields CDR1 SQVTM and CDR2 ANQGSEA.

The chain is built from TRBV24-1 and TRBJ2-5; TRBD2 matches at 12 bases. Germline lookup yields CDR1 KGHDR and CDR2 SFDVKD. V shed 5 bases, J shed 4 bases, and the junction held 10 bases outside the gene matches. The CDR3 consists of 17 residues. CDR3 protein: CATSGVVTGLAGETQYF. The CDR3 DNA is TGTGCCACCAGTGGAGTGGTGACGGGACTAGCGGGAGAGACCCAGTACTTC.

This CDR3 is CASSTLSGSEQFF. For the CDR3, the DNA is TGCGCCAGCAGCACCCTTAGCGGGAGTGAGCAGTTCTTC. The chain joins TRBV5-1 to TRBJ2-1; 9 bases agree with TRBD2. CDR3 length equals 13 residues. Unmatched junction bases numbered 5, after V lost 4 bases and J lost 9 bases. The V gene's germline CDR1 is SGHRS and CDR2 YFSETQ.

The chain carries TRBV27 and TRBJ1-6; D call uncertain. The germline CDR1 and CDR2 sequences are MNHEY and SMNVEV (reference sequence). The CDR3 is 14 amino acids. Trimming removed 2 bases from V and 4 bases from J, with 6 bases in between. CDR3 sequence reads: CASSLLDYNSPLHF. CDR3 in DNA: TGTGCCAGCAGTTTACTCGATTATAATTCACCCCTCCACTTT.

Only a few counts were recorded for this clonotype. The CDR3 protein is CASSDREGLGNTIYF. The CDR3 DNA follows: TGTGCCAGCAGCGACCGGGAGGGGTTGGGAAACACCATATATTTT. V and J are TRBV9 and TRBJ1-3; a possible D gene is TRBD1 (5 bases). The CDR3 covers 15 residues. The ends were cut back, 3 bases at V and 4 bases at J, with 14 bases in the middle. In germline, CDR1 is SGDLS, CDR2 YYNGEE.

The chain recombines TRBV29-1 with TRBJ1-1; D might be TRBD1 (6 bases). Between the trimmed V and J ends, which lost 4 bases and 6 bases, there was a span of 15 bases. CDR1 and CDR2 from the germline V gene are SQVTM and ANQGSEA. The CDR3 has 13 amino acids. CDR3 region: CSVAQGRFAEAFF. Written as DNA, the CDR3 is TGCAGCGTTGCCCAGGGGCGGTTTGCTGAAGCTTTCTTT.

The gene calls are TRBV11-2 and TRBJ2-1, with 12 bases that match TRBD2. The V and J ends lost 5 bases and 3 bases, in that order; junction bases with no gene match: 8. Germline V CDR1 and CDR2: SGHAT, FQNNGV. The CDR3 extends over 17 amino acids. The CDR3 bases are TGTGCCAGCAGCGCCATTCTAGCGGGAGGGCTCTACAATGAGCAGTTCTTC. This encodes CASSAILAGGLYNEQFF. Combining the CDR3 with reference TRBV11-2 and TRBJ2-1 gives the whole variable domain EAGVAQSPRYKIIEKRQSVAFWCNPISGHATLYWYQQILGQGPKLLIQFQNNGVVDDSQLPKDRFSAERLKGVDSTLKIQPAKLEDSAVYLCASSAILAGGLYNEQFFGPGTRLTVL.

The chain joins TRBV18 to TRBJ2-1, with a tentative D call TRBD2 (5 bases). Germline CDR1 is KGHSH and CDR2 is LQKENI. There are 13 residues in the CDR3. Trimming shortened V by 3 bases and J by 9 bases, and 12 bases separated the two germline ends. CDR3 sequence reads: CASSPRPSSEQFF. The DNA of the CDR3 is TGTGCCAGCTCACCGAGGCCTAGCAGTGAGCAGTTCTTC.

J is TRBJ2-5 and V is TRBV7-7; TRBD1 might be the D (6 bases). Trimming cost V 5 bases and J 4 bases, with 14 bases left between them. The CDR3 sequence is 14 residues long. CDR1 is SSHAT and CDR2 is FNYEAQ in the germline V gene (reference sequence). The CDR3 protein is CASSRGQRGETQYF. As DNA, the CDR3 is TGTGCCAGCAGCCGCGGACAGAGGGGAGAGACCCAGTACTTC.

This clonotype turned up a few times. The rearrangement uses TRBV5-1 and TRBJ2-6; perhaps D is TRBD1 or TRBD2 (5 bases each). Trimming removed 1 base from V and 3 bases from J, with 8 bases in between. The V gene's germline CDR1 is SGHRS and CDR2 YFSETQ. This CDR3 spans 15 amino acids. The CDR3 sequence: CASSLWDGGANVLTF. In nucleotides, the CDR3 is TGCGCCAGCAGCTTGTGGGACGGTGGGGCCAACGTCCTGACTTTC.

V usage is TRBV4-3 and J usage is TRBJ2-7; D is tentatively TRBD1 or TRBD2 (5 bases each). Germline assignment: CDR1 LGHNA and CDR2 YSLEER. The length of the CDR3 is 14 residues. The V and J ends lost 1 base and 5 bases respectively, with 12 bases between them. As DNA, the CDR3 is TGCGCCAGCAGCCAAGGGGCAGGGAGAAACGAGCAGTACTTC. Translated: CASSQGAGRNEQYF.